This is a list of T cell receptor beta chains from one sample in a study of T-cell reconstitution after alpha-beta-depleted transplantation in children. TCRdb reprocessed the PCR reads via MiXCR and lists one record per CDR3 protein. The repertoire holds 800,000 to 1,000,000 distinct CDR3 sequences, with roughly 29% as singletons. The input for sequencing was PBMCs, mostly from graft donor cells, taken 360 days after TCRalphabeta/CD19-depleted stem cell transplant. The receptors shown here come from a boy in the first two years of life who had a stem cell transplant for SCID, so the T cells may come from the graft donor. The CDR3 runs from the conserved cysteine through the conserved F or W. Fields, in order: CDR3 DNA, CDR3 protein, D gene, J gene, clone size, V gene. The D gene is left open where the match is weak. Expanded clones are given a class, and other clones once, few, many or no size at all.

cdr3_nt: TGTGCCAGCAGCAGAAACAACAGGGAGCGGTACGAGCAGTACTTC
cdr3_aa: CASSRNNRERYEQYF
d_call: -
j_call: TRBJ2-7
clone_size: -
v_call: TRBV7-6

cdr3_nt: TGTGCCAGCGGGGGGCGACAGGAGTGGGGCTACACCTTC
cdr3_aa: CASGGRQEWGYTF
d_call: -
j_call: TRBJ1-2
clone_size: -
v_call: TRBV2

cdr3_nt: TGTGCCAGCAGCCATATTCCCGGGTCCTACTCCTACAATGAGCAGTTCTTC
cdr3_aa: CASSHIPGSYSYNEQFF
d_call: -
j_call: TRBJ2-1
clone_size: few
v_call: TRBV11-1

cdr3_nt: TGTGCCAGCAGACCCTCAGGGGGACAGGCCAACTATGGCTACACCTTC
cdr3_aa: CASRPSGGQANYGYTF
d_call: TRBD1
j_call: TRBJ1-2
clone_size: few
v_call: TRBV7-2

cdr3_nt: TGTGCCACCGGGGACGGGACTAACTATGGCTACACCTTC
cdr3_aa: CATGDGTNYGYTF
d_call: -
j_call: TRBJ1-2
clone_size: -
v_call: TRBV15

cdr3_nt: TGTGCCAGCACCCCTGGTGGTAGACACCATACGCAGTATTTT
cdr3_aa: CASTPGGRHHTQYF
d_call: -
j_call: TRBJ2-3
clone_size: -
v_call: TRBV7-8

cdr3_nt: TGTGCCATCAGTTCGACTAGCGGGGGGGTCCACCGCACAGATACGCAGTATTTT
cdr3_aa: CAISSTSGGVHRTDTQYF
d_call: TRBD2
j_call: TRBJ2-3
clone_size: -
v_call: TRBV10-3

cdr3_nt: TGTGCCAGCTCACTACGGACAGATTCGAACACTGAAGCTTTCTTT
cdr3_aa: CASSLRTDSNTEAFF
d_call: -
j_call: TRBJ1-1
clone_size: -
v_call: TRBV18

cdr3_nt: TGTGCCAGCAGTCAGACAGGGAGCGTCTCCTACGAGCAGTACTTC
cdr3_aa: CASSQTGSVSYEQYF
d_call: TRBD1
j_call: TRBJ2-7
clone_size: -
v_call: TRBV6-1

cdr3_nt: TGCGCCAGCAGCCAAGCCGGAAGTATCTCAAGGGGTACGCAGTATTTT
cdr3_aa: CASSQAGSISRGTQYF
d_call: -
j_call: TRBJ2-3
clone_size: -
v_call: TRBV4-1

cdr3_nt: TGTGCCAGCGACGACGGGGCCTACGAGCAGTACTTC
cdr3_aa: CASDDGAYEQYF
d_call: -
j_call: TRBJ2-7
clone_size: few
v_call: TRBV25-1

cdr3_nt: TGCAGTGCTACCTCGGTAGGCTGGCAGGGGCGTCTCTACGAGCAGTACTTC
cdr3_aa: CSATSVGWQGRLYEQYF
d_call: -
j_call: TRBJ2-7
clone_size: -
v_call: TRBV20-1

cdr3_nt: TGTGCCAGCAGTTACGGGACAGCCAACTATGGCTACACCTTC
cdr3_aa: CASSYGTANYGYTF
d_call: TRBD1
j_call: TRBJ1-2
clone_size: -
v_call: TRBV6-5

cdr3_nt: TGTGCCAGCAGTCCCAAGGGGGGTGCTGGCTACACCTTC
cdr3_aa: CASSPKGGAGYTF
d_call: -
j_call: TRBJ1-2
clone_size: few
v_call: TRBV12-3/TRBV12-4

cdr3_nt: TGCAGTGCCGGGGACTCTAATGAAAAACTGTTTTTT
cdr3_aa: CSAGDSNEKLFF
d_call: -
j_call: TRBJ1-4
clone_size: -
v_call: TRBV20-1

cdr3_nt: TGTGCCAGCTCATCAATAAACAGGGCAGAGACCCAGTACTTC
cdr3_aa: CASSSINRAETQYF
d_call: -
j_call: TRBJ2-5
clone_size: -
v_call: TRBV18

cdr3_nt: TGCAGCGTTGCCCAAGGGCAAGGCTACACCTTC
cdr3_aa: CSVAQGQGYTF
d_call: -
j_call: TRBJ1-2
clone_size: -
v_call: TRBV29-1

cdr3_nt: TGTGCCATGTATGGCGGGTACTACGAGCAGTACTTC
cdr3_aa: CAMYGGYYEQYF
d_call: -
j_call: TRBJ2-7
clone_size: few
v_call: TRBV10-3

cdr3_nt: TGTGCCACCACAACCGGGACAGGGGGCCGGGAGACCCAGTACTTC
cdr3_aa: CATTTGTGGRETQYF
d_call: TRBD1
j_call: TRBJ2-5
clone_size: -
v_call: TRBV15

cdr3_nt: TGTGCCAGCAGTATGCAACACCTCACCTACAATGAGCAGTTCTTC
cdr3_aa: CASSMQHLTYNEQFF
d_call: -
j_call: TRBJ2-1
clone_size: -
v_call: TRBV12-3/TRBV12-4

cdr3_nt: TGTGCCAGCAGCGTAGATAGCCAGATAGTCTCTGGGGCCAACGTCCTGACTTTC
cdr3_aa: CASSVDSQIVSGANVLTF
d_call: -
j_call: TRBJ2-6
clone_size: -
v_call: TRBV9

cdr3_nt: TGTGCCAGCAGCTTGAGCGTGGACAGGGTGCAGCCCCAGCATTTT
cdr3_aa: CASSLSVDRVQPQHF
d_call: TRBD1
j_call: TRBJ1-5
clone_size: -
v_call: TRBV5-5

cdr3_nt: TGCGCCAGCAGCTTGACAGGAGACTCTGGGGCCAACGTCCTGACTTTC
cdr3_aa: CASSLTGDSGANVLTF
d_call: -
j_call: TRBJ2-6
clone_size: -
v_call: TRBV5-1

cdr3_nt: TGTGCCAGCAGTTTACGGGGGGCGGTTGAAGCTTTCTTT
cdr3_aa: CASSLRGAVEAFF
d_call: -
j_call: TRBJ1-1
clone_size: -
v_call: TRBV27

cdr3_nt: TGCAGTGCTAGAGTAGGAGCGCCCTCCTACAATGAGCAGTTCTTC
cdr3_aa: CSARVGAPSYNEQFF
d_call: -
j_call: TRBJ2-1
clone_size: -
v_call: TRBV20-1

cdr3_nt: TGCGCCAGCAGCCCCAGGGTCAATGAAAAACTGTTTTTT
cdr3_aa: CASSPRVNEKLFF
d_call: -
j_call: TRBJ1-4
clone_size: -
v_call: TRBV5-1

cdr3_nt: TGTGCCAGCAGTTTACGCCTAGCGCGATTAAGCACAGATACGCAGTATTTT
cdr3_aa: CASSLRLARLSTDTQYF
d_call: -
j_call: TRBJ2-3
clone_size: -
v_call: TRBV27

cdr3_nt: TGCAGCGTTGAAGCGACAGGGCGAGAGACCCAGTACTTC
cdr3_aa: CSVEATGRETQYF
d_call: TRBD1
j_call: TRBJ2-5
clone_size: -
v_call: TRBV29-1

cdr3_nt: TGTGCCAGCAGCTTGGCGGGGTTCGGCTACACCTTC
cdr3_aa: CASSLAGFGYTF
d_call: -
j_call: TRBJ1-2
clone_size: -
v_call: TRBV5-6

cdr3_nt: TGTGCCAGCTTGGGGCCAGGATTCACAGATACGCAGTATTTT
cdr3_aa: CASLGPGFTDTQYF
d_call: -
j_call: TRBJ2-3
clone_size: few
v_call: TRBV11-2

cdr3_nt: TGTGCCAGCAGTTTAGAGGACTCTCACAATGAGCAGTTCTTC
cdr3_aa: CASSLEDSHNEQFF
d_call: -
j_call: TRBJ2-1
clone_size: -
v_call: TRBV12-3/TRBV12-4

cdr3_nt: TGTGCCAGCAGCGTCTTTCCCTCCCCAGATACGCAGTATTTT
cdr3_aa: CASSVFPSPDTQYF
d_call: -
j_call: TRBJ2-3
clone_size: few
v_call: TRBV7-9

cdr3_nt: TGTGCCAGCAGCCCCCCCGGAAGGACTACCCAAGAGACCCAGTACTTC
cdr3_aa: CASSPPGRTTQETQYF
d_call: -
j_call: TRBJ2-5
clone_size: few
v_call: TRBV7-4

cdr3_nt: TGTGCCAGCAGCGGGACCCCAACGGGAGAAAAACTGTTTTTT
cdr3_aa: CASSGTPTGEKLFF
d_call: -
j_call: TRBJ1-4
clone_size: -
v_call: TRBV12-3/TRBV12-4

cdr3_nt: TGTGTCAGCAGCGAAACCGGACGGAGCACAGATACGCAGTATTTT
cdr3_aa: CVSSETGRSTDTQYF
d_call: -
j_call: TRBJ2-3
clone_size: -
v_call: TRBV7-3

cdr3_nt: TGTGCCAGCAGTTTCACGGGTCCTGTGAACACTGAAGCTTTCTTT
cdr3_aa: CASSFTGPVNTEAFF
d_call: -
j_call: TRBJ1-1
clone_size: many
v_call: TRBV12-3/TRBV12-4

cdr3_nt: TGTGCCAGCAGTTACTCACGCCGGGGAACGAACACCGGGGAGCTGTTTTTT
cdr3_aa: CASSYSRRGTNTGELFF
d_call: -
j_call: TRBJ2-2
clone_size: -
v_call: TRBV6-5

cdr3_nt: TGTGCCAGCCGTCAGGAGAACTACAATGAGCAGTTCTTC
cdr3_aa: CASRQENYNEQFF
d_call: -
j_call: TRBJ2-1
clone_size: once
v_call: TRBV13

cdr3_nt: TGTGCCAGCAGTTTACAGGGGGCAGGGGGCTACACCTTC
cdr3_aa: CASSLQGAGGYTF
d_call: TRBD1
j_call: TRBJ1-2
clone_size: many
v_call: TRBV12-3/TRBV12-4

cdr3_nt: TGTGCCAGCAGCTTAGGGGCGGACTTGAACACTGAAGCTTTCTTT
cdr3_aa: CASSLGADLNTEAFF
d_call: -
j_call: TRBJ1-1
clone_size: -
v_call: TRBV7-6

cdr3_nt: TGCGCCAGCAGCACCAGGGGGCGGAGGGAGACCCAGTACTTC
cdr3_aa: CASSTRGRRETQYF
d_call: TRBD1
j_call: TRBJ2-5
clone_size: few
v_call: TRBV5-1

cdr3_nt: TGTGCCAGCGGAAATGAAAAACTGTTTTTT
cdr3_aa: CASGNEKLFF
d_call: -
j_call: TRBJ1-4
clone_size: -
v_call: TRBV28

cdr3_nt: TGTGCCAGCAGTAGGGGCAGTCTCTACGAGCAGTACTTC
cdr3_aa: CASSRGSLYEQYF
d_call: -
j_call: TRBJ2-7
clone_size: few
v_call: TRBV25-1

cdr3_nt: TGTGCCAGCAGCCGGGGCGTGGTTGGCACAGATACGCAGTATTTT
cdr3_aa: CASSRGVVGTDTQYF
d_call: -
j_call: TRBJ2-3
clone_size: few
v_call: TRBV6-1

cdr3_nt: TGCGCCAGCAGCTTGGCCGGGGACAGGGGGAGTTCTGAGCAGTTCTTC
cdr3_aa: CASSLAGDRGSSEQFF
d_call: TRBD1
j_call: TRBJ2-1
clone_size: -
v_call: TRBV5-1

cdr3_nt: TGTGCCAGCAGCGGGGGGAAGGCCTACGAGCAGTACTTC
cdr3_aa: CASSGGKAYEQYF
d_call: TRBD2
j_call: TRBJ2-7
clone_size: -
v_call: TRBV28

cdr3_nt: TGTGCCAGCAGTTTAGAGGGAGTCACTGAAGCTTTCTTT
cdr3_aa: CASSLEGVTEAFF
d_call: -
j_call: TRBJ1-1
clone_size: many
v_call: TRBV5-1

cdr3_nt: TGCGCCAGCAGCTTTACAGGGGGCAGGACCGGGGAGCTGTTTTTT
cdr3_aa: CASSFTGGRTGELFF
d_call: TRBD1
j_call: TRBJ2-2
clone_size: many
v_call: TRBV5-1

cdr3_nt: TGCAGCGTTGAACTCCGGGACAGTAATGAAAAACTGTTTTTT
cdr3_aa: CSVELRDSNEKLFF
d_call: TRBD1
j_call: TRBJ1-4
clone_size: -
v_call: TRBV29-1

cdr3_nt: TGCGCCAGCAGCCGGGAGGAGGGGTCCTACGAGCAGTACTTC
cdr3_aa: CASSREEGSYEQYF
d_call: -
j_call: TRBJ2-7
clone_size: -
v_call: TRBV4-1

cdr3_nt: TGTGCCAGCAGTCGGGACGGCATCACTCAGCCCCAGCATTTT
cdr3_aa: CASSRDGITQPQHF
d_call: -
j_call: TRBJ1-5
clone_size: once
v_call: TRBV12-3/TRBV12-4

cdr3_nt: TGTGCCAGCAGCACGACAGGGGCCGCTAACACTGAAGCTTTCTTT
cdr3_aa: CASSTTGAANTEAFF
d_call: TRBD1
j_call: TRBJ1-1
clone_size: once
v_call: TRBV11-2

cdr3_nt: TGTGCCAGCAGTTTATGCGGGGGCGAAGAGACCCAGTACTTC
cdr3_aa: CASSLCGGEETQYF
d_call: -
j_call: TRBJ2-5
clone_size: -
v_call: TRBV12-3/TRBV12-4

cdr3_nt: TGCAGCGCACAGCCGGGGGGTAGCACAGATACGCAGTATTTT
cdr3_aa: CSAQPGGSTDTQYF
d_call: TRBD2
j_call: TRBJ2-3
clone_size: few
v_call: TRBV29-1

cdr3_nt: TGTGCCACTGGGGGTAGTTCCTACGAGCAGTACTTC
cdr3_aa: CATGGSSYEQYF
d_call: -
j_call: TRBJ2-7
clone_size: few
v_call: TRBV3-1

cdr3_nt: TGCAGCGCCTCAACGGACAGGGCCGTACAGTACTTC
cdr3_aa: CSASTDRAVQYF
d_call: TRBD1
j_call: TRBJ2-7
clone_size: few
v_call: TRBV29-1

cdr3_nt: TGTGCCAGCAGCCCAGGGGGCAGGAGTGGCTACACCTTC
cdr3_aa: CASSPGGRSGYTF
d_call: TRBD1
j_call: TRBJ1-2
clone_size: few
v_call: TRBV12-3/TRBV12-4